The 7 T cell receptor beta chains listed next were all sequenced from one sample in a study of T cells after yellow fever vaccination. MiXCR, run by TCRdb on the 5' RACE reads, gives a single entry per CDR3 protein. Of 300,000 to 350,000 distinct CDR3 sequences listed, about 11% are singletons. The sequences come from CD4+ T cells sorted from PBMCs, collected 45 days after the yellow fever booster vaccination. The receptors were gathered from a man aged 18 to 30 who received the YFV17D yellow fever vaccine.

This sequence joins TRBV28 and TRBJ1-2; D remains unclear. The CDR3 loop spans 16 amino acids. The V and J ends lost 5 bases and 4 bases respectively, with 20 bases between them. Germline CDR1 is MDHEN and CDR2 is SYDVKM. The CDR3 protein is CASSPPAGLVPYGYTF. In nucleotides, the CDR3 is TGTGCCAGCAGTCCCCCGGCGGGATTGGTACCCTATGGCTACACCTTC.

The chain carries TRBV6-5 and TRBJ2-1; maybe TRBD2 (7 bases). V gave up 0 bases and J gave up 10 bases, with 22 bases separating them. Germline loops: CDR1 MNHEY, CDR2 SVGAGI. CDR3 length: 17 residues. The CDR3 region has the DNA TGTGCCAGCAGTTACTCTGGTTTGAGGGGGGGGCCCCGGGAGCAGTTCTTC. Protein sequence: CASSYSGLRGGPREQFF.

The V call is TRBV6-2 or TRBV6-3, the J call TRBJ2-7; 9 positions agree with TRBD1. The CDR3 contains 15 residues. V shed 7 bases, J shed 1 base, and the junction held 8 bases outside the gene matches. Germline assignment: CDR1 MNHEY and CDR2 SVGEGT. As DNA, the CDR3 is TGTGCCAGCATCCCAGGAGGGACAGGGTCCTACGAGCAGTACTTC. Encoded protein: CASIPGGTGSYEQYF.

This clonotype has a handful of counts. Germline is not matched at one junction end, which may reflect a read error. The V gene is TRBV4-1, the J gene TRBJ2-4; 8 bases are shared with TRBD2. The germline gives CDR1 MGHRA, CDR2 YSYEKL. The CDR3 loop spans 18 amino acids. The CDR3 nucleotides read TGCGCCAGCAGCCATCCCCAAAGGCCGGGGGGGGCCAGAAACATTCAGTACTTC. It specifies CASSHPQRPGGARNIQYF.

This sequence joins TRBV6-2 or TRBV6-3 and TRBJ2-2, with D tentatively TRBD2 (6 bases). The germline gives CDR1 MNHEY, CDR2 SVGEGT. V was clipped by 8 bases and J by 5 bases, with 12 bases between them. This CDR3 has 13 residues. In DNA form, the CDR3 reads TGTGCCAGCGGGCGACTAGGGACCGGGGAGCTGTTTTTT. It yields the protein CASGRLGTGELFF.

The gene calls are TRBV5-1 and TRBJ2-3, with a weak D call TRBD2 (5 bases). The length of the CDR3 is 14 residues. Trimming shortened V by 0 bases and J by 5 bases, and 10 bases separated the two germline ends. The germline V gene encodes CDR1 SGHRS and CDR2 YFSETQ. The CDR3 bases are TGCGCCAGCAGCTTGGGGCGTAGCGTAGATACGCAGTATTTT. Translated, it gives CASSLGRSVDTQYF. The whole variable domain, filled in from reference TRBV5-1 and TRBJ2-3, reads KAGVTQTPRYLIKTRGQQVTLSCSPISGHRSVSWYQQTPGQGLQFLFEYFSETQRNKGNFPGRFSGRQFSNSRSEMNVSTLELGDSALYLCASSLGRSVDTQYFGPGTRLTVL.

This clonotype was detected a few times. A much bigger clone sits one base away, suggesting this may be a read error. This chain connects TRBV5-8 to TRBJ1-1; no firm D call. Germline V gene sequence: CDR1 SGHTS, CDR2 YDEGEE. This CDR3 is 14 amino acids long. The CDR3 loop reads CASSLEPGNSEAFF. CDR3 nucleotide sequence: TGTGCCAGCAGCTTGGAGCCCGGGAACTCTGAAGCTTTCTTT.